The source of this T cell receptor beta chain is a study of blood T cell repertoires in COVID-19. Turning to the study itself: The study drew acute and convalescent COVID-19 samples from the United States, Italy and Spain. PBMCs, B-cell-depleted T cells, or T cells were the source of the cDNA or gDNA that made up the material.

The method was immunoSEQ multiplex PCR; TCRdb's version includes in-frame clones alone and lacks a portion of them. The table includes fewer than 300,000 clones, over 75% detected once. The CDR3 consists of 13 residues. V shed 6 bases and J shed 3 bases, with 11 bases lying between them. Germline CDR1 and CDR2: SNHLY and FYNNEI. This clone has just one count. The sequence was collected from a human donor in a cohort sampled during active COVID-19. J is TRBJ1-1 and V is TRBV2, with D possibly matching TRBD1 (6 bases). Specimen: peripheral blood. CDR3 sequence (DNA): TGTGCCAGCAGCGTACAGGGCTACACTGAAGCTTTCTTT. This encodes CASSVQGYTEAFF.